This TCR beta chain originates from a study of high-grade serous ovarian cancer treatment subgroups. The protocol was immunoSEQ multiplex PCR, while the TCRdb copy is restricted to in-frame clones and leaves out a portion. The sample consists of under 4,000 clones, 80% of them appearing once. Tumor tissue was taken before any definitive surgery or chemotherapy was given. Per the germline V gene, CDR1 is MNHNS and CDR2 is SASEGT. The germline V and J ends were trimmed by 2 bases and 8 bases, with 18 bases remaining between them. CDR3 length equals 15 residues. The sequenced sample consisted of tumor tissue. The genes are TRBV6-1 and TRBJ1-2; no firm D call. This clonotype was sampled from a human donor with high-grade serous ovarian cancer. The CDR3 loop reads CASSELTGTVGGYTF. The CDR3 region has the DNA TGTGCCAGCAGTGAACTAACCGGTACAGTAGGGGGCTACACCTTC.